Listed here are 28 T cell receptor beta chains from one sample, sequenced in a study of cytomegalovirus exposure and HLA in healthy donors. A multiplex PCR was run with 60 Vbeta primers and 13 Jbeta primers. Produced via immunoSEQ multiplex PCR; TCRdb's table is partial and in-frame only. The sample has 100,000 to 140,000 clones; roughly four fifths are singletons. Sequencing was performed on PBMCs. These receptors were obtained from a man between 18 and 29 years old in good health and CMV-seronegative.

This rearrangement joins TRBV19 to TRBJ2-3, with 9 nucleotides matching TRBD1. V lost 3 bases and J lost 0; bases outside the gene matches: 4. Germline values: CDR1 LNHDA, CDR2 SQIVND (reference sequence). The CDR3 contains 16 residues. CDR3 amino acids: CASSITGTGSTDTQYF. DNA of the CDR3: TGTGCCAGTAGTATCACCGGGACAGGGAGCACAGATACGCAGTATTTT.

V gene TRBV10-3 combines with J gene TRBJ2-2; the D is unclear. The V gene's germline CDR1 is ENHRY and CDR2 SYGVKD. Trimming removed 2 bases from V and 1 base from J, with 8 bases in between. The CDR3 is 15 residues long. The CDR3, as DNA: TGTGCCATCAGTGAGAGAGCGAGGAACACCGGGGAGCTGTTTTTT. Residues: CAISERARNTGELFF.

V usage is TRBV7-9 and J usage is TRBJ2-1; D may be TRBD2 (5 bases). The CDR3 totals 13 residues. With 5 bases removed from V and 6 bases from J, the gap between germline ends came to 11 bases. Looked up from germline, CDR1 is SEHNR and CDR2 is FQNEAQ (reference sequence). CDR3 bases: TGTGCCAGCAGCCCCGACGGAGGCAATGAGCAGTTCTTC. Translation gives CASSPDGGNEQFF.

The chain has TRBV7-9 and TRBJ2-1; possibly TRBD1 for D (6 bases). Between the trimmed V and J ends, which lost 5 bases and 8 bases, there was a span of 13 bases. This CDR3 spans 13 amino acids. Germline V gene lookup returns CDR1 SEHNR and CDR2 FQNEAQ (reference sequence). CDR3 DNA: TGTGCCAGCAGCCCCTCAGGGGTACATGAGCAGTTCTTC. It codes for CASSPSGVHEQFF.

The chain couples TRBV10-1 to TRBJ2-7; D remains unclear. V was clipped by 3 bases and J by 7 bases, with 13 bases between them. Germline V gene lookup returns CDR1 WNHNN and CDR2 SYGVQD (reference sequence). The CDR3 runs 13 residues. CDR3 DNA sequence: TGCGCCAGCAGTGAACTCGTCTATGGTGAGCAGTACTTC. It yields the protein CASSELVYGEQYF.

The V gene is TRBV2, the J gene TRBJ2-2; D gene unclear. V was pared by 8 bases and J by 7 bases, with 17 bases between. The CDR3 has 14 amino acids. Germline-derived CDR1 and CDR2 are SNHLY and FYNNEI. As DNA, the CDR3 is TGTGCCAGCGGGCCCCTTGGCGTGGGCGGGGAGCTGTTTTTT. Amino acid sequence: CASGPLGVGGELFF.

This clone is labeled medium-sized. The CDR3 reads CASSQVGLWEKLFF. In DNA form, the CDR3 reads TGTGCCAGCAGCCAAGTAGGACTGTGGGAAAAACTGTTTTTT. The chain couples TRBV7-9 to TRBJ1-4; D gene uncertain. Germline lookup yields CDR1 SEHNR and CDR2 FQNEAQ (reference sequence). The CDR3 is 14 amino acids. Trimming cost V 5 bases and J 8 bases, with 15 bases left between them.

The chain recombines TRBV7-9 with TRBJ1-2; 8 bases are a match to TRBD1. This CDR3 has 13 amino acids. Germline V CDR1 and CDR2: SEHNR, FQNEAQ (reference sequence). V shed 3 bases, J shed 8 bases, and the junction held 5 bases outside the gene matches. CDR3 protein: CASSFDRGGGYTF. CDR3 coding DNA: TGTGCCAGCAGCTTCGACAGGGGTGGCGGCTACACCTTC.

This clone occurred once. This chain's CDR3 is CAISAPDSLNYGYTF. The CDR3 nucleotides read TGTGCCATCAGTGCACCGGACAGCCTTAACTATGGCTACACCTTC. The chain couples TRBV10-3 to TRBJ1-2; TRBD1 is a possible D gene (6 bases). The V gene lost 4 bases and the J gene lost 1 base, with 13 bases spanning the gap. Germline V gene sequence: CDR1 ENHRY, CDR2 SYGVKD. This CDR3 spans 15 amino acids.

The rearrangement joins TRBV14 to TRBJ1-1; D unresolved. This CDR3 has 15 residues. V lost 1 base and J lost 0, with 9 bases in between. Per germline, CDR1 SGHDN and CDR2 FVKESK. The CDR3 DNA reads as TGTGCCAGCAGCCAAGTCTTGGGCATGAACACTGAAGCTTTCTTT. It yields the protein CASSQVLGMNTEAFF. Full variable domain (missing parts from reference TRBV14 and TRBJ1-1): EAGVTQFPSHSVIEKGQTVTLRCDPISGHDNLYWYRRVMGKEIKFLLHFVKESKQDESGMPNNRFLAERTGGTYSTLKVQPAELEDSGVYFCASSQVLGMNTEAFFGQGTRLTVV.

This clone was counted only a few times. This sequence joins TRBV27 and TRBJ2-5; 10 bases are shared with TRBD2. The CDR3 contains 18 residues. The V and J ends lost 5 bases and 0 bases, in that order; junction bases with no gene match: 12. The V gene's germline CDR1 is MNHEY and CDR2 SMNVEV (reference sequence). The CDR3 sequence is CASSPRLAGALYQETQYF. DNA of the CDR3: TGTGCCAGCAGTCCCCGCCTAGCGGGGGCCCTGTACCAAGAGACCCAGTACTTC.

Comment on this clone: Other DNA sequences in this sample translate to the same CDR3. V and J are TRBV5-1 and TRBJ1-3; D is unresolved. Germline V gene sequence: CDR1 SGHRS, CDR2 YFSETQ. This CDR3 is built from 14 residues. The ends were cut back, 3 bases at V and 0 bases at J, with 7 bases in the middle. The DNA of the CDR3 is TGCGCCAGCAGCTCAGCGGGCTCTGGAAACACCATATATTTT. This gives the protein CASSSAGSGNTIYF.

The gene calls are TRBV7-3 and TRBJ2-3; 7 nucleotides agree with TRBD2. CDR1 and CDR2 (germline): SGHTA, FQGTGA. The CDR3 totals 15 residues. J gave up 2 bases and V 5 bases, and 7 bases lay outside the gene matches. The CDR3 region has the DNA TGTGCCAGCAGCCAAGCAGCGGGGCCCACAGATACGCAGTATTTT. Translated: CASSQAAGPTDTQYF.

V and J are TRBV11-3 and TRBJ1-1; perhaps TRBD1 as D (6 bases). Germline CDR1 is SGHNT and CDR2 is YENEEA. The CDR3 has 13 residues. V shed 5 bases and J shed 3 bases, with 10 bases lying between them. CDR3 DNA: TGTGCCAGCAGCCCAGGGGCTGACACTGAAGCTTTCTTT. This codes for CASSPGADTEAFF.

The chain couples TRBV18 to TRBJ2-6, with D possibly TRBD1 on 6 matching bases. Trimming removed 3 bases at V and 4 bases at J, with 13 bases between. This CDR3 spans 16 amino acids. CDR1 and CDR2 from the germline V gene are KGHSH and LQKENI. The CDR3 DNA follows: TGTGCCAGCTCACCCACAGGGTTGGCGGGGGCCAACGTCCTGACTTTC. The encoded protein is CASSPTGLAGANVLTF.

This chain uses TRBV18 with TRBJ1-4; D remains ambiguous. The CDR3 totals 15 residues. The germline V and J ends were trimmed by 4 bases and 3 bases, with 12 bases remaining between them. In germline, CDR1 is KGHSH, CDR2 LQKENI. CDR3 amino acids: CASSRTGASNEKLFF. DNA of the CDR3: TGTGCCAGCTCACGGACGGGAGCGTCTAATGAAAAACTGTTTTTT.

This clone has just a few counts. In DNA form, the CDR3 reads TGTGCCAGCAGCCTCTCGGGGGGGAACACTGAAGCTTTCTTT. Translating gives CASSLSGGNTEAFF. The chain uses TRBV4-2 and TRBJ1-1, with D possibly TRBD1 on 5 matching bases. The V end lost 4 bases, the J end lost 1 base, and 10 bases lay between the germline ends. The CDR3 loop spans 14 amino acids. Germline V CDR1 and CDR2: LGHNA, YNFKEQ.

This chain joins TRBV29-1 and TRBJ1-1; the D is unclear. Trimming took 5 bases from V and 3 from J, leaving 13 bases between them. Looked up from germline, CDR1 is SQVTM and CDR2 is ANQGSEA. This CDR3 has 13 amino acids. The CDR3 nucleotides are TGCAGCGTTTCCCTCGGGAGCTACACTGAAGCTTTCTTT. Translation: CSVSLGSYTEAFF.

V is TRBV6-6 and J is TRBJ2-5; no clear D. With 0 bases removed from V and 1 base from J, the gap between germline ends came to 6 bases. Germline values: CDR1 MNHNY, CDR2 SVGAGI (reference sequence). The CDR3 has 14 residues. The CDR3 spells CASSYSQVQETQYF. The CDR3 DNA reads TGTGCCAGCAGTTACTCCCAGGTCCAAGAGACCCAGTACTTC.

V gene TRBV9 combines with J gene TRBJ1-2; unclear D gene. CDR1 is SGDLS and CDR2 is YYNGEE in the germline V gene. Trimming took 0 bases from V and 4 from J, leaving 16 bases between them. The CDR3 extends over 16 amino acids. Here the CDR3 reads CASSVEGRDPIYGYTF. The CDR3 nucleotides read TGTGCCAGCAGCGTAGAAGGGCGGGATCCTATCTATGGCTACACCTTC.

This clone has a handful of counts. V gene TRBV5-1 combines with J gene TRBJ2-7; TRBD1 is a possible D gene (5 bases). Trimming left V 1 base short and J 0 bases short, with 11 bases between. Germline assignment: CDR1 SGHRS and CDR2 YFSETQ. The CDR3 totals 15 residues. CDR3 coding DNA: TGCGCCAGCAGCTTGTCATGGGGCCTCTCCTACGAGCAGTACTTC. This encodes CASSLSWGLSYEQYF. Using reference TRBV5-1 and TRBJ2-7 for the parts outside the CDR3, the full variable domain is KAGVTQTPRYLIKTRGQQVTLSCSPISGHRSVSWYQQTPGQGLQFLFEYFSETQRNKGNFPGRFSGRQFSNSRSEMNVSTLELGDSALYLCASSLSWGLSYEQYFGPGTRLTVT.

V and J are TRBV5-1 and TRBJ1-6, with TRBD1 matching 8 bases. CDR1 SGHRS and CDR2 YFSETQ come from the germline V gene. Unmatched junction bases numbered 3, after V lost 0 bases and J lost 10 bases. The CDR3 length is 14 residues. The CDR3 nucleotides are TGCGCCAGCAGCTTGGGCAGGGGGCGATCACCCCTCCACTTT. This sequence encodes CASSLGRGRSPLHF.

This chain links TRBV5-1 with TRBJ2-7; D is perhaps TRBD1 (6 bases). Germline V gives CDR1 SGHRS, CDR2 YFSETQ. V was clipped by 2 bases and J by 2 bases, with 11 bases between them. The CDR3 is made up of 14 amino acids. The CDR3 region is CASSLGGTPYEQYF. The CDR3, as DNA: TGCGCCAGCAGCTTAGGGGGTACACCCTACGAGCAGTACTTC.

This chain connects TRBV9 to TRBJ2-3; no clear D gene. The CDR3 sequence is 14 residues long. Deletions cut 1 base from V and 4 bases from J, with 10 bases between. CDR1 SGDLS and CDR2 YYNGEE come from the germline V gene. The CDR3 region has the DNA TGTGCCAGCAGCGTACAACACGTGGCAGATACGCAGTATTTT. Amino acid sequence: CASSVQHVADTQYF.

On this clone itself: One junction end does not reproduce the germline sequence, and a read error may be involved. The chain uses TRBV7-9 and TRBJ1-4, with 10 bases lining up with TRBD1. Germline-derived CDR1 and CDR2 are SEHNR and FQNEAQ (reference sequence). The CDR3 is 14 amino acids. CDR3 loop: CSSSDRDRGEKLFF. The CDR3 DNA reads TGTTCCAGCAGCGACCGGGACAGGGGAGAAAAACTGTTTTTT.

CDR3 sequence reads: CATPPRDFSYEQYF. The CDR3 region has the DNA TGTGCCACCCCACCCCGGGACTTCTCCTACGAGCAGTACTTC. The rearrangement links TRBV6-4 to TRBJ2-7, with D maybe TRBD2 (6 bases). V was pared by 10 bases and J by 0 bases, with 16 bases between. There are 14 residues in the CDR3. Germline V CDR1 and CDR2: MRHNA, SNTAGT.

This chain connects TRBV29-1 to TRBJ2-3; 9 nucleotides agree with TRBD2. The V gene's germline CDR1 is SQVTM and CDR2 ANQGSEA. There are 13 residues in the CDR3. V shed 6 bases and J 2 bases; nucleotides not matched to a gene: 3. The CDR3 nucleotides are TGCAGCGTCCTAGCGGGGAACACAGATACGCAGTATTTT. It yields the protein CSVLAGNTDTQYF.

This clone occurred a few times. The CDR3 region has the DNA TGTGCCAGCAGCACCAGAGGACTAGCCGGGGAGACCCAGTACTTC. It encodes CASSTRGLAGETQYF. The V call is TRBV7-8, the J call TRBJ2-5; 8 positions match TRBD2. After removal of 5 bases from V and 5 bases from J, the junction contained 10 bases not matched to a gene. There are 15 residues in the CDR3. Germline V lookup: CDR1 SGHVS, CDR2 FQNEAQ.